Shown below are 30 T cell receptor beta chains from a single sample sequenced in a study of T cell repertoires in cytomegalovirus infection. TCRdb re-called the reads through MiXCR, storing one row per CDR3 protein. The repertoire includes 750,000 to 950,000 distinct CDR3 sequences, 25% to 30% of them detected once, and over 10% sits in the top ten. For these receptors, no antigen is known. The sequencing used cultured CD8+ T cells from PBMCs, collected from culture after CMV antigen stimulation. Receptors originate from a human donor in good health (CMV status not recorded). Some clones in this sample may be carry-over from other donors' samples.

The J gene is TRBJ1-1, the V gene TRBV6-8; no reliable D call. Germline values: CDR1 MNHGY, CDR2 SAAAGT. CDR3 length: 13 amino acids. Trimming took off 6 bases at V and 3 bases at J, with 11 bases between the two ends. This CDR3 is CASRPVRDTEAFF. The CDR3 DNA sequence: TGTGCCAGCAGACCAGTTAGGGACACTGAAGCTTTCTTT.

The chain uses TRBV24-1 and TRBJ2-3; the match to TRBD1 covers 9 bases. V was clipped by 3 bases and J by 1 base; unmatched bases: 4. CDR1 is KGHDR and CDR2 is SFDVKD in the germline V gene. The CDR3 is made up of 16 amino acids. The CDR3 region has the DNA TGTGCCACCAGTGATCCCTGGACAGGGGGCACAGATACGCAGTATTTT. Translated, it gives CATSDPWTGGTDTQYF.

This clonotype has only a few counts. CDR3 sequence: CASSSGTGHHNEQFF. The CDR3 DNA reads as TGTGCCAGCAGTTCCGGGACAGGGCACCACAATGAGCAGTTCTTC. The chain links TRBV28 to TRBJ2-1; 9 bases fit TRBD1. Trimming took 4 bases from V and 5 from J; bases not matched to a gene: 6. The CDR3 is 15 residues long. Germline values: CDR1 MDHEN, CDR2 SYDVKM.

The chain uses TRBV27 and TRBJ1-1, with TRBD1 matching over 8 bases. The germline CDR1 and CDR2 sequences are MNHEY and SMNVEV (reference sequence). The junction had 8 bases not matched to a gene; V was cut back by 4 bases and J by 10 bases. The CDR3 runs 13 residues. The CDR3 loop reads CASSSRTGRLAFF. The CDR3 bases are TGTGCCAGCAGTTCCCGGACAGGGAGGCTAGCTTTCTTT.

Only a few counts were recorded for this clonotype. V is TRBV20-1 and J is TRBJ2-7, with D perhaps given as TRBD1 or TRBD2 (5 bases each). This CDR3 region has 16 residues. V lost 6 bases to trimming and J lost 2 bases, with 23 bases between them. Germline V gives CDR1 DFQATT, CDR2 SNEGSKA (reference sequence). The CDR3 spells CSADHHTGTDPYEQYF. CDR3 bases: TGCAGTGCCGACCATCACACCGGGACCGACCCCTACGAGCAGTACTTC.

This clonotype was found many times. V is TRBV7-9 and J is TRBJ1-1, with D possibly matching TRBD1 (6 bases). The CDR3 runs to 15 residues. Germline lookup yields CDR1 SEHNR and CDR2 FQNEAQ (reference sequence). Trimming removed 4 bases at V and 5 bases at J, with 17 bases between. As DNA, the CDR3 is TGTGCCAGCAGCTCCCAGCACAGGGTAGGAACTGAAGCTTTCTTT. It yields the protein CASSSQHRVGTEAFF. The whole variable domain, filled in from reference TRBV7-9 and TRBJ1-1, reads DTGVSQNPRHKITKRGQNVTFRCDPISEHNRLYWYRQTLGQGPEFLTYFQNEAQLEKSRLLSDRFSAERPKGSFSTLEIQRTEQGDSAMYLCASSSQHRVGTEAFFGQGTRLTVV.

The CDR3 is CASSPYPISRGSYGYTF. The CDR3 region has the DNA TGTGCCAGCAGCCCCTATCCAATTTCGCGGGGAAGCTATGGCTACACCTTC. The gene calls are TRBV6-5 and TRBJ1-2; no definite D call. V lost 6 bases and J 4 bases, leaving 24 bases between the germline ends. Germline V gene lookup returns CDR1 MNHEY and CDR2 SVGAGI. This CDR3 is built from 17 residues.

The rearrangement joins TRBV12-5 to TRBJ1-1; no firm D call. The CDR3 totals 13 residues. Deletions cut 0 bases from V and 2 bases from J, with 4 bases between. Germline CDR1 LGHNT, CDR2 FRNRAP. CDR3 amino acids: CASGLVSNTEAFF. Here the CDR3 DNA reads TGTGCTAGTGGTTTGGTATCCAACACTGAAGCTTTCTTT.

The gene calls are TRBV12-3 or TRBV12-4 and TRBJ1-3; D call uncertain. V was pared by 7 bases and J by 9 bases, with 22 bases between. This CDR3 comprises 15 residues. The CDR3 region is CASTPTPSFIGTIYF. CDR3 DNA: TGTGCCAGCACCCCGACACCGTCATTTATCGGCACCATATATTTT.

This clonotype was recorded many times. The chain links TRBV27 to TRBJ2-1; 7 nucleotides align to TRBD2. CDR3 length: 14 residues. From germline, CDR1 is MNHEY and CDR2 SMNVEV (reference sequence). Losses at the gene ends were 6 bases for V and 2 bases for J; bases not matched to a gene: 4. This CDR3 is CASSPGTTYNEQFF. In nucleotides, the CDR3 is TGTGCCAGCAGCCCCGGGACTACCTACAATGAGCAGTTCTTC.

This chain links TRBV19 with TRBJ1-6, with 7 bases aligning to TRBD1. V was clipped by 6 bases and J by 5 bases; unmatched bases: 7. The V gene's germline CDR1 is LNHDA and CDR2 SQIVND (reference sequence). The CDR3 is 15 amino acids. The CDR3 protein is CASRPRTGDNSPLHF. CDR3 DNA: TGTGCCAGTAGACCGCGGACAGGCGATAATTCACCCCTCCACTTT.

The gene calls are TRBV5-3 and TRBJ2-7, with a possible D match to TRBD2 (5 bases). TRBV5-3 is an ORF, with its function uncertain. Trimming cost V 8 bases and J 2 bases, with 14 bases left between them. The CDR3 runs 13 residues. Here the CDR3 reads CASSPGAAYEQYV. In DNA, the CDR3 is TGTGCCAGCAGCCCAGGAGCGGCCTACGAGCAGTACGTC.

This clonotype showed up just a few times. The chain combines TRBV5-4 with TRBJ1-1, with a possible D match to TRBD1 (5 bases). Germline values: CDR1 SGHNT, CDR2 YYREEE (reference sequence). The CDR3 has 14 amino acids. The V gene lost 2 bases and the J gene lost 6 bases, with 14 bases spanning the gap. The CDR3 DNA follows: TGTGCCAGCAGCTTTGAGGCAGGGATGGCTGAAGCTTTCTTT. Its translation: CASSFEAGMAEAFF.

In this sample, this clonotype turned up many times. CDR3 DNA sequence: TGTGCCAGCAGCTCTACAGGGGACTACGAGCAGTACTTC. Translation gives CASSSTGDYEQYF. The chain couples TRBV7-9 to TRBJ2-7, with 7 bases lining up with TRBD1. Losses at the gene ends were 4 bases for V and 3 bases for J; bases not matched to a gene: 3. The germline CDR1 and CDR2 sequences are SEHNR and FQNEAQ (reference sequence). The CDR3 loop spans 13 amino acids. The whole variable domain, filled in from reference TRBV7-9 and TRBJ2-7, reads DTGVSQNPRHKITKRGQNVTFRCDPISEHNRLYWYRQTLGQGPEFLTYFQNEAQLEKSRLLSDRFSAERPKGSFSTLEIQRTEQGDSAMYLCASSSTGDYEQYFGPGTRLTVT.

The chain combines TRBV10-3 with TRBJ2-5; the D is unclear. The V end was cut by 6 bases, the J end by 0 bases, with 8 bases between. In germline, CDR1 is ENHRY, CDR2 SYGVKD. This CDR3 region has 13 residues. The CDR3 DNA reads TGTGCCATCAGAGACGAGAACCAAGAGACCCAGTACTTC. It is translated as CAIRDENQETQYF.

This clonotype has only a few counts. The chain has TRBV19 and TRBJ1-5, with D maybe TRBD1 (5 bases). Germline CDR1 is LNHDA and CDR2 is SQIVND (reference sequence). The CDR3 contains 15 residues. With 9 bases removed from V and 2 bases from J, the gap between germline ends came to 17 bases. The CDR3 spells CASRSGNFGNQPQHF. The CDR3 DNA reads TGTGCCAGCCGTTCAGGGAATTTTGGCAATCAGCCCCAGCATTTT.

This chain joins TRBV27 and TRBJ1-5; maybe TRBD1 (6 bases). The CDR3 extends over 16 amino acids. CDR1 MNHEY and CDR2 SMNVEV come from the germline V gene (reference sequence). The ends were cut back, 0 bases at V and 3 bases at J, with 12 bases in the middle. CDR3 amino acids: CASSLSIQGPNQPQHF. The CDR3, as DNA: TGTGCCAGCAGTTTATCGATCCAGGGGCCCAATCAGCCCCAGCATTTT.

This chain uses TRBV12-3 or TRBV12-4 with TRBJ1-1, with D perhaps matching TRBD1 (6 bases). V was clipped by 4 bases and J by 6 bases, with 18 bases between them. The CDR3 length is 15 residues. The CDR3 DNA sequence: TGTGCCAGCAGTTGGTGGGGACATCACACTTCTGAAGCTTTCTTT. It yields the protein CASSWWGHHTSEAFF.

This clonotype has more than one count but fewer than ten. In nucleotides, the CDR3 is TGTGCCAGCAGTTTAGATTCAAGCGGGTACGAGCAGTACGTC. Translation gives CASSLDSSGYEQYV. The chain has TRBV27 and TRBJ2-7; D is perhaps TRBD2 (6 bases). The germline CDR1 and CDR2 sequences are MNHEY and SMNVEV (reference sequence). V was trimmed by 2 bases and J by 4 bases, leaving 12 bases between them. There are 14 residues in the CDR3.

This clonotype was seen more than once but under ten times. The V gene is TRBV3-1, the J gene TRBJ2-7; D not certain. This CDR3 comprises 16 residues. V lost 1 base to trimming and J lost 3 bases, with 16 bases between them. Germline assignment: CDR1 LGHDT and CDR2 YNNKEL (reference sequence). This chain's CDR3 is CASSQGSRSWYYEQYF. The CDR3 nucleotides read TGTGCCAGCAGCCAAGGTTCAAGGAGTTGGTACTACGAGCAGTACTTC.

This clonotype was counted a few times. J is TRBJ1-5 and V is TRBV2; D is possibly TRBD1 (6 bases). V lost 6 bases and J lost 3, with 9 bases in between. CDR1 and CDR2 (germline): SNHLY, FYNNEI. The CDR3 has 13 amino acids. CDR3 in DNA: TGTGCCAGCAGCGGGGACATCAATCAGCCCCAGCATTTT. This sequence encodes CASSGDINQPQHF.

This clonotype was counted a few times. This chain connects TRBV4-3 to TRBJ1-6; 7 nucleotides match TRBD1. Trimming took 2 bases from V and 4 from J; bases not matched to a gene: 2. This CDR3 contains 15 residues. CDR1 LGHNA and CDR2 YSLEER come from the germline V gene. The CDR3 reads CASSQIRGYNSPLHF. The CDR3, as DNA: TGCGCCAGCAGCCAAATCAGGGGGTATAATTCACCCCTCCACTTT.

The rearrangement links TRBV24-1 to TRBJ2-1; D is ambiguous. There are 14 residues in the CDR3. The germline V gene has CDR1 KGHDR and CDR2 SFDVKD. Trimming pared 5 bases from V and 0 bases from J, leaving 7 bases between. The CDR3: CATSGGNSYNEQFF. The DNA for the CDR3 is TGTGCCACCAGTGGTGGCAACTCCTACAATGAGCAGTTCTTC.

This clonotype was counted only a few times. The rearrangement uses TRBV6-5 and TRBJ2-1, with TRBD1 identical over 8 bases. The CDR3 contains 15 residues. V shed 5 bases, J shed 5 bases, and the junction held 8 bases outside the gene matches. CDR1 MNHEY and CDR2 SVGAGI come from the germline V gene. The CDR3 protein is CASSQGAQIHNEQFF. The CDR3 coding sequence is TGTGCCAGCAGTCAGGGGGCGCAGATCCACAATGAGCAGTTCTTC.

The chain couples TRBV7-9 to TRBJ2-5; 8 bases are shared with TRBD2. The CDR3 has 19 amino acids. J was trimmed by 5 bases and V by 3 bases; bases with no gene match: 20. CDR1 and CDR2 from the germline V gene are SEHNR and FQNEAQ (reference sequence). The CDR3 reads CASSFISIGGGRRRETQYF. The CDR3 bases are TGTGCCAGCAGCTTCATATCCATAGGCGGGGGGCGACGGAGGGAGACCCAGTACTTC.

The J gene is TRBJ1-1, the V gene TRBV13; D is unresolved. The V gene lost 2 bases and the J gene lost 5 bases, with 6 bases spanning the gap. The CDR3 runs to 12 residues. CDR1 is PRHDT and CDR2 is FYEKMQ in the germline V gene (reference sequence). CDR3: CASSLMVTEAFF. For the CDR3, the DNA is TGTGCCAGCAGCTTAATGGTTACTGAAGCTTTCTTT.

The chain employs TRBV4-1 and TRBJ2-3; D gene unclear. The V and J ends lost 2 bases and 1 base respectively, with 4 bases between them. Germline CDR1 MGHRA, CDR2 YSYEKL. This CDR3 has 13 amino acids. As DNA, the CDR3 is TGCGCCAGCAGCCAAAGTGGCACAGATACGCAGTATTTT. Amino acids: CASSQSGTDTQYF.

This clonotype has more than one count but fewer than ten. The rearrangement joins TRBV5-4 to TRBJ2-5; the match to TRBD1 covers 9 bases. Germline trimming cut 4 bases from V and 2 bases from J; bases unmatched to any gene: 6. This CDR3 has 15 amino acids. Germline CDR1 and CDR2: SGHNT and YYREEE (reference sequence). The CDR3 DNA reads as TGTGCCAGCAGCGCCCAGGACAGGGGTCAAGAGACCCAGTACTTC. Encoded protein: CASSAQDRGQETQYF.

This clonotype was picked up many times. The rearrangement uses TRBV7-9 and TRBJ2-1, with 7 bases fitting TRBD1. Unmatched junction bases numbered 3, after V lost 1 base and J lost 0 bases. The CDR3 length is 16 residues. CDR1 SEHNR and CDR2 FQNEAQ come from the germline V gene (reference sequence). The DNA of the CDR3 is TGTGCCAGCAGCTTAGGACCAGGGGGCTCCTACAATGAGCAGTTCTTC. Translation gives CASSLGPGGSYNEQFF. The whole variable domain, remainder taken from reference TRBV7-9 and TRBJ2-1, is DTGVSQNPRHKITKRGQNVTFRCDPISEHNRLYWYRQTLGQGPEFLTYFQNEAQLEKSRLLSDRFSAERPKGSFSTLEIQRTEQGDSAMYLCASSLGPGGSYNEQFFGPGTRLTVL.

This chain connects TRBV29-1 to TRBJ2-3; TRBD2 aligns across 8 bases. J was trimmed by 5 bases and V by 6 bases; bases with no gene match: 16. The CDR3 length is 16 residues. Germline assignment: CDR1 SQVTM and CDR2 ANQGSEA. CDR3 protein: CSVGGTGGPEVDTQYF. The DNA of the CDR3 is TGCAGCGTCGGCGGAACGGGGGGGCCTGAGGTAGATACGCAGTATTTT.